Sequencing of this T cell receptor (beta chain) was carried out in a study of shared clonotypes between healthy human individuals. As defined, naive CD8 cells were CD45RO-negative and positively selected for CCR7, with terminally differentiated effector memory CD45RA+ cells excluded. This clone is a singleton in its sample. Its antigen is unknown. Trimming removed 4 bases from V and 9 bases from J, with 13 bases in between. In germline, CDR1 is SNHLY, CDR2 FYNNEI. The CDR3 contains 14 residues. Study-level findings and limits: Among several donors, 4.5% to 5.5% of naive CD4 clonotypes were found in common.

TCRdb keeps only in-frame clones here, not all; method: immunoSEQ multiplex PCR. In the table there are around 2,000,000 clones, approximately 94% of which are singletons. The sample comprised naive CD8+ T cells sorted from blood. The chain employs TRBV2 and TRBJ1-6; the D gene is possibly TRBD1 (6 bases). The receptor's source is a man between 18 and 35 years old in good health. CDR3 amino acids: CASSAGVWGSPLHF. The CDR3 nucleotides are TGTGCCAGCAGTGCAGGGGTTTGGGGTTCACCCCTCCACTTT.